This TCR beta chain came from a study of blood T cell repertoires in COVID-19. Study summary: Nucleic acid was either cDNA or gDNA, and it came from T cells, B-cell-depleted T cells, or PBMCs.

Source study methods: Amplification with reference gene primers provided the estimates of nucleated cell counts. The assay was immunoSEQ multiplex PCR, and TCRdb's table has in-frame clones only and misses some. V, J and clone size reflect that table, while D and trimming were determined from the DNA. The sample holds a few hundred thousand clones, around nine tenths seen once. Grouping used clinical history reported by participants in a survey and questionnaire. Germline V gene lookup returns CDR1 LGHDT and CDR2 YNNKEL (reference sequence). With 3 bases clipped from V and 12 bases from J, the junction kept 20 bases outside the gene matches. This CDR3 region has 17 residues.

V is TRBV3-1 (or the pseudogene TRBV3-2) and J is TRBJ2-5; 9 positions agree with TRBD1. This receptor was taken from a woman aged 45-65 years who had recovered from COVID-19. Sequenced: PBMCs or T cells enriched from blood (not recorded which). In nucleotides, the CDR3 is TGTGCCAGCAGCCACCAGACAGGGGGACCCAACCGGAGTAACAAGTACTTC. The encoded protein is CASSHQTGGPNRSNKYF.